This T cell receptor (beta chain) is from a study of blood T cell repertoires in COVID-19. At the level of the study: Sample material is recorded as cDNA or gDNA derived from T cells, B-cell-depleted T cells, or PBMCs.

The CDR3 sequence is 12 residues long. Trimming removed 5 bases from V and 8 bases from J, with 12 bases in between. In the original analysis: Nucleated cell number was recorded as an estimate derived from reference gene primer amplification. The assay was immunoSEQ multiplex PCR, and TCRdb's table has in-frame clones only and misses some. That table gives V, J and clone size, and the DNA gave D and trimming. The repertoire holds fewer than 250,000 clones, with about 88% as singletons. Sequenced: peripheral blood. The receptor comes from a woman aged 55-75 years with acute or convalescent COVID-19. This chain links TRBV12-3 or TRBV12-4 with TRBJ1-2; D uncertain. CDR3: CASSQRTRGYTF. CDR3 nucleotide sequence: TGTGCCAGCAGTCAGCGTACGCGCGGCTACACCTTC.